These T cell receptor beta chains were read from a single sample in a study of blood T cell repertoires in COVID-19. Sequencing used immunoSEQ multiplex PCR; TCRdb keeps in-frame clones, though not all of them. The sample comprises about 230,000 clones, over 85% of which are singletons, and 3.5% to 4% rests with the top ten. Material: PBMCs or T cells enriched from blood (not recorded which). These receptors all come from a woman aged 25 to 45 with acute COVID-19. CDR3s include the opening cysteine and the closing phenylalanine or tryptophan.

V gene	J gene	CDR3 protein
TRBV27	TRBJ1-1	CAIYPGQGVYGAFF
TRBV9	TRBJ1-3	CASTSSGNAGNTIYF
TRBV28	TRBJ1-1	CASSQLQGMTEAFF
TRBV7-2	TRBJ2-3	CASSLATSGGATDTQYF
TRBV7-9	TRBJ1-5	CASSPPGNQPQHF
TRBV9	TRBJ1-1	CASSVVPGSSEAFF
TRBV5-8	TRBJ1-5	CASSLPRNSNQPQHF
TRBV4-1	TRBJ1-1	CASSQVGGNTEAFF
TRBV7-2	TRBJ1-5	CASSGSYTVSNQPQHF
TRBV13	TRBJ2-2	CASSLAAGELFF
TRBV6-2/TRBV6-3	TRBJ1-1	CASSMRGSTEAFF
TRBV7-3	TRBJ2-2	CASSLLGATSPGELFF
TRBV4-3	TRBJ1-1	CASSQDFRGRSTEAFF
TRBV4-2	TRBJ2-1	CASSHHQGGGVDEQFF
TRBV7-3	TRBJ2-1	CASTSGGSYNEQFF
TRBV28	TRBJ1-5	CASSYTGGDQPQHF
TRBV24-1	TRBJ2-3	CATSDPSSGGLYTQYF
TRBV28	TRBJ1-5	CASSSPPGRGLGSNQPQHF
TRBV10-1	TRBJ1-6	CASGDWDSPLHF
TRBV29-1	TRBJ2-7	CSVEVAFRSEQYF
TRBV6-9	TRBJ2-1	CASSSRDSGYNEQFF
TRBV19	TRBJ2-2	CASSIRGLTGELFF
TRBV6-1	TRBJ1-2	CASSERDRGPGYTF
TRBV6-5	TRBJ2-7	CASSYGLSYEQYF
TRBV5-4	TRBJ1-1	CASSQFGQGITEAFF
TRBV7-2	TRBJ1-2	CASSAGVDYGYTF
TRBV9	TRBJ2-2	CASSPPLAGGTTGELFF
TRBV2	TRBJ2-7	CASWTGGSEQYF
TRBV7-2	TRBJ2-2	CASSPLGVDGELFF
TRBV30	TRBJ1-6	CACTGQYNSPLHF
TRBV3-1/TRBV3-2	TRBJ2-3	CASGGDRNTDTQYF
TRBV4-1	TRBJ1-4	CASSQGAHQGMSEKLFF
TRBV10-3	TRBJ1-2	CAISEGGGSYGYTF
TRBV11-2	TRBJ2-6	CASSLGQTGANVLTF
TRBV2	TRBJ2-3	CATRQGQGSDTQYF
TRBV5-5	TRBJ2-3	CASSSIAARTDTQYF
TRBV4-1	TRBJ1-4	CASSQDWRKLFF
TRBV27	TRBJ2-7	CASSLLRDSSYEQYF
TRBV2	TRBJ1-6	CASSEDRGGNSPLHF
TRBV28	TRBJ1-1	CASSLGTAEAFF
TRBV20-1	TRBJ1-1	CSASREGAHTEAFF
TRBV5-1	TRBJ1-6	CASSLDRGHNSPLHF
TRBV7-2	TRBJ1-6	CASSFGGTGNSPLHF
TRBV10-2	TRBJ2-5	CASSEWQEETQYF
TRBV7-7	TRBJ1-6	CASSATGFSYNSPLHF
TRBV7-6	TRBJ2-5	CASSLKLVGETQYF
TRBV5-1	TRBJ2-2	CASSLAGGVTGELFF
TRBV9	TRBJ1-1	CASSGGRQVNTEAFF
TRBV7-8	TRBJ1-5	CASSSGGENQPQHF
TRBV7-2	TRBJ1-1	CASSPHPGGATEAFF
TRBV20-1	TRBJ2-7	CSARETREQYF
TRBV5-1	TRBJ1-6	CASRSGPGGSPLHF
TRBV7-8	TRBJ1-6	CASSLSPGPGRNSPLHF
TRBV6-5	TRBJ2-1	CASRLGQAADEQFF
TRBV6-5	TRBJ2-7	CASSYMRGGYEQYF